A selection of T cell receptor beta chains follows, all from one sample in a study of liver allograft versus peripheral blood T cells. Using its own MiXCR run on the reads, TCRdb lists one record per CDR3 protein. The table records 8,500 to 9,500 distinct CDR3 sequences, roughly 22% of them present only once. These receptors all stem from a human patient who had a liver transplant. A subset of T cells may come from the graft donor. Each CDR3 is given with its conserved first and last residue. Fields, in order: D gene, V gene, clone size, J gene, CDR3 protein, CDR3 DNA. The D gene is left open where the match is weak. Rows may omit the clone size; those that give it use once, few, many or a size class.

>NA|TRBV7-3|NA|TRBJ1-1
CASSITPRPNTEAFF
TGTGCCAGCAGCATCACCCCAAGACCGAACACTGAAGCTTTCTTT
>NA|TRBV5-5|medium-sized|TRBJ1-1
CASIPTVMNTEAFF
TGTGCCAGCATCCCGACGGTCATGAACACTGAAGCTTTCTTT
>NA|TRBV14|NA|TRBJ1-1
CASSQAVGSKNTEAFF
TGTGCCAGCAGCCAAGCCGTTGGCAGTAAGAACACTGAAGCTTTCTTT
>NA|TRBV10-3|many|TRBJ1-2
CAISVVGGGYTF
TGTGCCATCAGTGTAGTAGGAGGTGGCTACACCTTC
>TRBD2|TRBV27|medium-sized|TRBJ2-4
CASSPRGTSGLAKNIQYF
TGTGCCAGCAGTCCCCGTGGGACTAGCGGCCTAGCCAAAAACATTCAGTACTTC
>NA|TRBV5-5|NA|TRBJ1-5
CASSYGRSPSTDQPQHF
TGTGCCAGCAGCTATGGGCGGAGTCCAAGTACTGATCAGCCCCAGCATTTT
>NA|TRBV7-2|medium-sized|TRBJ1-1
CASSLAGGVTEAFF
TGTGCCAGCAGCTTAGCGGGGGGCGTTACTGAAGCTTTCTTT
>NA|TRBV28|few|TRBJ1-2
CASNLDAGGYTF
TGTGCCAGCAACCTCGACGCCGGTGGCTACACCTTC
>NA|TRBV20-1|few|TRBJ2-1
CSASASVYNEQFF
TGCAGTGCTAGCGCTAGCGTCTACAATGAGCAGTTCTTC
>TRBD2|TRBV6-2/TRBV6-3|medium-sized|TRBJ2-1
CASSILRTSGRANEQFF
TGTGCCAGCAGTATCTTACGGACTAGCGGGAGGGCCAATGAGCAGTTCTTC
>NA|TRBV14|NA|TRBJ2-7
CASSQDAEQYF
TGTGCCAGCAGCCAAGATGCCGAGCAGTACTTC
>TRBD1|TRBV24-1|medium-sized|TRBJ1-1
CATSDPGQGNTEAFF
TGTGCCACCAGTGACCCGGGACAGGGGAACACTGAAGCTTTCTTT
>NA|TRBV6-5|medium-sized|TRBJ2-7
CASRKQRSSYEQYF
TGTGCCAGCAGGAAACAGCGTTCCTCCTACGAGCAGTACTTC
>TRBD1|TRBV10-2|NA|TRBJ1-6
CASNSQGGDNSPLHF
TGCGCCAGCAACTCACAGGGGGGGGATAATTCACCCCTCCACTTT
>TRBD1|TRBV5-6|NA|TRBJ2-2
CASGRDSGTGQLFF
TGTGCCAGCGGTAGGGACAGCGGAACCGGGCAGCTGTTTTTT
>TRBD2|TRBV6-1|medium-sized|TRBJ2-5
CASSTPTSGGGTQYF
TGTGCCAGCAGTACCCCGACTAGCGGGGGAGGGACCCAGTACTTC
>TRBD1|TRBV7-3|NA|TRBJ2-1
CASSRTGGTYNEQFF
TGTGCCAGCAGCCGGACAGGGGGAACCTACAATGAGCAGTTCTTC
>NA|TRBV27|NA|TRBJ2-1
CASSKDTIYNEQFF
TGTGCCAGCAGTAAGGACACTATCTACAATGAGCAGTTCTTC
>NA|TRBV25-1|NA|TRBJ1-1
CASSDPQVENTEAFF
TGTGCCAGCAGTGACCCTCAGGTAGAGAACACTGAAGCTTTCTTT
>TRBD1|TRBV20-1|NA|TRBJ2-7
CSATRDRTYEQYF
TGCAGTGCGACCCGGGACAGGACCTACGAGCAGTACTTC
>NA|TRBV7-2|medium-sized|TRBJ1-1
CASSLAATGGAFF
TGTGCCAGCAGCTTAGCGGCTACCGGAGGGGCTTTCTTT
>TRBD1|TRBV6-5|NA|TRBJ1-1
CASRRQGLTEAFF
TGTGCCAGCAGGCGACAGGGTTTAACTGAAGCTTTCTTT
>NA|TRBV29-1|many|TRBJ1-3
CSVEGMAGNTIYF
TGCAGCGTTGAAGGGATGGCTGGAAACACCATATATTTT
>TRBD2|TRBV20-1|NA|TRBJ2-3
CSATLLAGFSTDTQYF
TGCAGTGCTACCCTACTAGCGGGGTTTAGTACAGATACGCAGTATTTT
>TRBD1|TRBV6-1|few|TRBJ2-2
CASITGGGGGELFF
TGTGCCAGCATCACAGGGGGTGGGGGCGGGGAGCTGTTTTTT
>NA|TRBV30|NA|TRBJ2-1
CAWSMGLSYNEQFF
TGTGCCTGGAGTATGGGGTTATCCTACAATGAGCAGTTCTTC
>TRBD1|TRBV6-5|few|TRBJ2-1
CASRRPGQKRNEQFF
TGTGCCAGCAGGCGACCGGGACAGAAAAGGAATGAGCAGTTCTTC
>NA|TRBV29-1|large|TRBJ1-1
CSVTSDRNTEAFF
TGCAGCGTGACCTCAGACAGAAACACTGAAGCTTTCTTT
>NA|TRBV19|medium-sized|TRBJ2-2
CASSIQGTGGELFF
TGTGCCAGTAGTATACAGGGTACGGGCGGGGAGCTGTTTTTT
>NA|TRBV7-2|medium-sized|TRBJ1-1
CASSTQGTNTEAFF
TGTGCCAGCAGTACACAGGGAACGAACACTGAAGCTTTCTTT
>NA|TRBV6-5|NA|TRBJ1-6
CASRVFPSGPLHF
TGTGCCAGCAGAGTCTTCCCCTCTGGACCCCTCCACTTT
>NA|TRBV30|many|TRBJ2-5
CAWKGLSGLQETQYF
TGTGCCTGGAAAGGTCTTTCGGGGTTGCAAGAGACCCAGTACTTC
>NA|TRBV2|NA|TRBJ2-1
CASTEMAVGNEQFF
TGTGCCAGCACCGAAATGGCGGTTGGCAATGAGCAGTTCTTC
>NA|TRBV29-1|medium-sized|TRBJ1-1
CSVESGWMNTEAFF
TGCAGCGTTGAATCCGGATGGATGAACACTGAAGCTTTCTTT
>NA|TRBV18|medium-sized|TRBJ2-2
CASSPRTGNTGELFF
TGTGCCAGCTCACCCAGGACGGGGAACACCGGGGAGCTGTTTTTT
>NA|TRBV9|NA|TRBJ2-6
CASSVMGLPGANVLTF
TGTGCCAGCAGCGTAATGGGTCTCCCTGGGGCCAACGTCCTGACTTTC
>NA|TRBV11-3|NA|TRBJ1-1
CASSHHKGTEAFF
TGTGCCAGCAGCCACCACAAAGGCACTGAAGCTTTCTTT
>TRBD2|TRBV5-6|many|TRBJ2-1
CASSFTGGPRNEQFF
TGTGCCAGCAGCTTTACGGGGGGGCCCCGGAATGAGCAGTTCTTC
>NA|TRBV7-3|few|TRBJ2-3
CASSLRARQDTQYF
TGTGCCAGCAGCTTAAGGGCCCGGCAGGATACGCAGTATTTT
>NA|TRBV11-2|medium-sized|TRBJ1-6
CASSLGASWGNSPLHF
TGTGCCAGCAGCCTCGGGGCCAGTTGGGGGAATTCACCCCTCCACTTT
>NA|TRBV19|NA|TRBJ1-2
CASSSRRGGYTF
TGTGCCAGTAGTTCCCGCCGAGGGGGCTACACCTTC
>NA|TRBV28|NA|TRBJ1-1
CASSPIQGSVLMNTEAFF
TGTGCCAGCAGTCCAATCCAGGGATCCGTCCTCATGAACACTGAAGCTTTCTTT
>NA|TRBV12-3/TRBV12-4|NA|TRBJ1-4
CASSPVSAANEKLFF
TGTGCCAGCAGTCCCGTGTCAGCAGCTAATGAAAAACTGTTTTTT
>TRBD2|TRBV25-1|few|TRBJ2-5
CASSPPLAGEGETQYF
TGTGCCAGCAGTCCGCCACTAGCGGGAGAAGGAGAGACCCAGTACTTC
>TRBD1|TRBV5-5|NA|TRBJ2-5
CASSLDRGSETQYF
TGTGCCAGCAGCTTGGACAGGGGTTCTGAGACCCAGTACTTC
>NA|TRBV24-1|medium-sized|TRBJ2-3
CATVPGTHEEDTQYF
TGTGCCACCGTGCCAGGGACCCACGAGGAAGATACGCAGTATTTT
>TRBD1|TRBV18|medium-sized|TRBJ1-2
CASSEGQNYGYTF
TGTGCCAGCTCAGAGGGACAGAATTATGGCTACACCTTC
>TRBD1|TRBV9|few|TRBJ1-1
CASSLTGTGLAFF
TGTGCCAGCAGCTTAACCGGGACAGGGTTGGCTTTCTTT
>TRBD2|TRBV12-5|NA|TRBJ2-5
CASGQAGGQVTQYF
TGTGCTAGTGGCCAAGCGGGGGGGCAGGTGACCCAGTACTTC
>NA|TRBV5-6|NA|TRBJ1-1
CASSLYLGTMNTEAFF
TGTGCCAGCAGCTTGTATCTGGGGACAATGAACACTGAAGCTTTCTTT
>TRBD1|TRBV12-3/TRBV12-4|few|TRBJ2-5
CASTPSRGLETQYF
TGTGCCAGCACCCCCTCCAGGGGGCTGGAGACCCAGTACTTC
>TRBD1|TRBV20-1|once|TRBJ2-3
CSAIDRVGTDTQYF
TGCAGTGCCATAGACAGGGTTGGCACAGATACGCAGTATTTT
>TRBD1|TRBV20-1|NA|TRBJ2-3
CSATDRGGEIADTQYF
TGCAGTGCTACGGACAGGGGCGGGGAGATTGCAGATACGCAGTATTTT
>NA|TRBV18|medium-sized|TRBJ1-3
CASSPDTNSGNTIYF
TGTGCCAGCTCACCAGACACGAACTCTGGAAACACCATATATTTT